Below, 7 T cell receptor beta chains from the same sample are listed, as sequenced in a study of glioma-infiltrating T cells after dendritic cell vaccination. Sequencing was performed with immunoSEQ multiplex PCR; in TCRdb, only in-frame clones are kept and a portion is missing. Here the sample spans some 78,000 clones, less than 85% being singletons. Time point here: after dendritic cell vaccination, including at tumor progression/relapse. Sample: blood, taken after dendritic cell vaccination. These receptor sequences come from a human donor with glioblastoma.

The J gene is TRBJ2-2, the V gene TRBV6-1, with 9 positions matching TRBD1. Germline trimming cut 6 bases from V and 5 bases from J; bases unmatched to any gene: 4. Looked up from germline, CDR1 is MNHNS and CDR2 is SASEGT. This CDR3 is 14 amino acids long. The CDR3: CASSRTGETGELFF. The DNA for the CDR3 is TGTGCCAGCAGCCGGACAGGGGAAACCGGGGAGCTGTTTTTT.

This chain uses TRBV30 with TRBJ2-1; the D is unclear. V was pared by 5 bases and J by 8 bases, with 13 bases between. From germline, CDR1 is GTSNPN and CDR2 SVGIG (reference sequence). The CDR3 loop spans 12 amino acids. CDR3 in DNA: TGTGCCTGGGGTCCCTTGTCGGATGAGCAGTTCTTC. Translated, it gives CAWGPLSDEQFF.

The gene calls are TRBV6-5 and TRBJ1-1, with D perhaps matching TRBD1 (6 bases). V was cut by 3 bases and J by 2 bases, with 13 bases left in between. This CDR3 has 15 amino acids. Germline CDR1 reads MNHEY; CDR2 reads SVGAGI. CDR3 loop: CASSYRQGLNTEAFF. CDR3 sequence (DNA): TGTGCCAGCAGTTATCGGCAGGGGCTAAACACTGAAGCTTTCTTT.

The genes are TRBV6-1 and TRBJ2-7, with 8 bases that match TRBD1. Germline CDR1 MNHNS, CDR2 SASEGT. The CDR3 sequence is 16 residues long. Trimming removed 1 base from V and 7 bases from J; junction bases left unmatched: 12. The CDR3 coding sequence is TGTGCCAGCAGTGAAGGCTCGAACAGGGGGTTCCAAGAGCAGTACTTC. Its protein is CASSEGSNRGFQEQYF.

The chain couples TRBV27 to TRBJ2-6, with D hard to call. V gave up 5 bases and J gave up 4 bases, with 9 bases separating them. Germline loops: CDR1 MNHEY, CDR2 SMNVEV (reference sequence). This CDR3 contains 14 residues. DNA of the CDR3: TGTGCCAGCAGTGCCCTATCCGGGGCCAACGTCCTGACTTTC. This sequence encodes CASSALSGANVLTF.

The rearrangement joins TRBV6-4 to TRBJ2-7; maybe TRBD2 (6 bases). Trimming cost V 1 base and J 2 bases, with 12 bases left between them. The CDR3 extends over 15 amino acids. Germline V lookup: CDR1 MRHNA, CDR2 SNTAGT. The CDR3 nucleotides read TGTGCCAGCAGTGACTGGGGGAGGAATACCTACGAGCAGTACTTC. Encoded protein: CASSDWGRNTYEQYF.

This sequence joins TRBV2 and TRBJ2-7; maybe TRBD2 (6 bases). Trimming cost V 7 bases and J 1 base, with 14 bases left between them. Looked up from germline, CDR1 is SNHLY and CDR2 is FYNNEI. The CDR3 loop spans 14 amino acids. This CDR3 reads CASTWDSGSYEQYF. DNA of the CDR3: TGTGCCAGCACCTGGGACTCCGGTTCCTACGAGCAGTACTTC.